This T cell receptor (beta chain) comes out of a study of OX40 agonist ivuxolimab in advanced cancers. Study overall: Hepatocellular carcinoma, melanoma, renal cell or head and neck cancer was diagnosed in the dose-escalation patients. Three patients had partial responses: one hepatocellular carcinoma, two cutaneous melanoma.

Exclusion applied to patients with autoimmune disease history or systemic immunosuppression. The CDR3 is made up of 13 amino acids. With 2 bases removed from V and 5 bases from J, the gap between germline ends came to 7 bases. Germline CDR1 ENHRY, CDR2 SYGVKD. This clone was seen only a few times. The antigen remains undetermined. General study findings and limits: Clonal expansion by week 6 occurred in CD4+ and CD8+ blood T cells (at 0.1 to 3.0 mg/kg).

Libraries were prepared by immunoSEQ multiplex PCR; TCRdb keeps only in-frame clonotypes and omits some of them. The sample has 72,000 or so clones; about nine tenths are singletons. This TCR was recovered from an adult with an advanced solid tumor such as melanoma, head and neck, liver or kidney cancer. V usage is TRBV10-3 and J usage is TRBJ1-5, with no clear D. The starting material was CD4+ or CD8+ T cells sorted from blood, obtained in a trial of the OX40 agonist ivuxolimab. The CDR3 DNA reads TGTGCCATCAGTGAGGTACGGGATCAGCCCCAGCATTTT. Translating gives CAISEVRDQPQHF.